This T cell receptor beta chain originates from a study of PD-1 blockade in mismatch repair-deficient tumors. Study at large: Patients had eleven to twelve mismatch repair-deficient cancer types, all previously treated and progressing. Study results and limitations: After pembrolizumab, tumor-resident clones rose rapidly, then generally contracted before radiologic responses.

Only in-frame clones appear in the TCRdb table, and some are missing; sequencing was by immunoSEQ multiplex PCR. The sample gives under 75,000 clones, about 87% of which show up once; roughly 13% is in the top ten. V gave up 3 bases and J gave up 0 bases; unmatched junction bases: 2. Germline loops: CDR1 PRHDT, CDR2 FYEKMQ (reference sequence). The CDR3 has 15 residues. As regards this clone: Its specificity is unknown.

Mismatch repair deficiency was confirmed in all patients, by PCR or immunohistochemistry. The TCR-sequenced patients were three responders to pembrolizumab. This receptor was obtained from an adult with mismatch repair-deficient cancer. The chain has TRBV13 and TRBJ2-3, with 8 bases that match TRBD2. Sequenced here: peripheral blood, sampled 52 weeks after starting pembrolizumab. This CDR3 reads CASSFPGGSTDTQYF. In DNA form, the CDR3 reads TGTGCCAGCAGCTTCCCGGGGGGGAGCACAGATACGCAGTATTTT.